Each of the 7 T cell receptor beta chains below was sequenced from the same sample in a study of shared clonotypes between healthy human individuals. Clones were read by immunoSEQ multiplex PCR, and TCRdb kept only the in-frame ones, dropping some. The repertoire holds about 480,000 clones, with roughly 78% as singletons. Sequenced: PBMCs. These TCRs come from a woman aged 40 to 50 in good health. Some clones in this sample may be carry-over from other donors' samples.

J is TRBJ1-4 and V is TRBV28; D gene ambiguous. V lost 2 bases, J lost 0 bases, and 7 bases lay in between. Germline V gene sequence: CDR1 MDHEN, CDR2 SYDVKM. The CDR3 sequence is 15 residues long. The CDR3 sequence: CASSLQAATNEKLFF. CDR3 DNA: TGTGCCAGCAGTTTACAGGCTGCAACTAATGAAAAACTGTTTTTT.

The CDR3 sequence: CASSLVSSGALAGEQYF. The CDR3 bases are TGTGCCAGCAGCTTAGTTAGTAGCGGAGCCCTTGCCGGGGAGCAGTACTTC. The chain combines TRBV7-6 with TRBJ2-7; tentative D call: TRBD2 (6 bases). The V gene's germline CDR1 is SGHVS and CDR2 FNYEAQ. V was clipped by 1 base and J by 7 bases, with 23 bases between them. This CDR3 is 17 amino acids long.

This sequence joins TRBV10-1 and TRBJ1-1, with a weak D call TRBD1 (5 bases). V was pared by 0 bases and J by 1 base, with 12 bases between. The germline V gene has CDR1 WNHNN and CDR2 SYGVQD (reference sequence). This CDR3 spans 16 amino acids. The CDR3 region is CASSESGRAANTEAFF. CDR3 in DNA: TGCGCCAGCAGTGAGTCGGGGCGGGCAGCGAACACTGAAGCTTTCTTT.

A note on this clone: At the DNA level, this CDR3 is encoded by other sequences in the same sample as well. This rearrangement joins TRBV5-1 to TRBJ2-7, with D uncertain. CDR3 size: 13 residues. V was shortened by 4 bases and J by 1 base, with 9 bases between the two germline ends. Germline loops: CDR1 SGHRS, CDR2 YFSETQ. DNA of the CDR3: TGCGCCAGCAGCCCGGGCAGGTCCTACGAGCAGTACTTC. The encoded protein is CASSPGRSYEQYF. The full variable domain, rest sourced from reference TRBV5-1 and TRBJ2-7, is KAGVTQTPRYLIKTRGQQVTLSCSPISGHRSVSWYQQTPGQGLQFLFEYFSETQRNKGNFPGRFSGRQFSNSRSEMNVSTLELGDSALYLCASSPGRSYEQYFGPGTRLTVT.

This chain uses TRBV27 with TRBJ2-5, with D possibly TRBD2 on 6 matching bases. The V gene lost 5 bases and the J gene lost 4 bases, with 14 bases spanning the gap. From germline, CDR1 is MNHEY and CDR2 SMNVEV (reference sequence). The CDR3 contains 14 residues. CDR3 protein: CASSPGGPGETQYF. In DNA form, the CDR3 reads TGTGCCAGCAGTCCCGGAGGGCCGGGAGAGACCCAGTACTTC.

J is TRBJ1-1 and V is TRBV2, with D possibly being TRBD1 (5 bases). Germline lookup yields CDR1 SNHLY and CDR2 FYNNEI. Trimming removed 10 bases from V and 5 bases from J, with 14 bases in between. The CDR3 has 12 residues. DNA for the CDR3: TGTGCCATCGTGCTCGGGGGGACTGAAGCTTTCTTT. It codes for CAIVLGGTEAFF.

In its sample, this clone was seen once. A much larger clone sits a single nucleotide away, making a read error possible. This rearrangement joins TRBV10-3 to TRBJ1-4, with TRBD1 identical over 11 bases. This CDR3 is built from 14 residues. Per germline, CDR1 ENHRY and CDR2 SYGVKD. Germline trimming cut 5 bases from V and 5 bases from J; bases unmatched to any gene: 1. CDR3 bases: TGTGCCATCAGTCGGGACAGGGGGAATGAAAAACTGTTTTTT. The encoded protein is CAISRDRGNEKLFF.